The T cell receptor (beta chain) under discussion was sequenced for a study of cytomegalovirus exposure and HLA in healthy donors. Study in general: When 398 donors were genotyped, just over 80% of them were found to fall in the Caucasian-associated ancestry cluster.

Trimming removed 4 bases from V and 7 bases from J; junction bases left unmatched: 13. CDR3 size: 15 residues. Looked up from germline, CDR1 is SGHAT and CDR2 is FQNNGV. Study findings and constraints: It was reported that the classifier diagnosed cytomegalovirus status with high specificity and sensitivity in both the original and validation cohorts. Associated with HLA alleles at 0.05 false discovery rate in a later analysis were 16,951 TCR beta sequences. Earlier analysis looked at TCR beta V segments, and most were productive about 87% or about 30% of the time.

Use of 60 Vbeta and 13 Jbeta primers characterized the PCR. Produced via immunoSEQ multiplex PCR; TCRdb's table is partial and in-frame only. The repertoire holds 200,000 to 300,000 clones, 75% to 85% seen once, with about 7.3% in the top ten. A note on this clone: The antigen remains undetermined.

This chain links TRBV11-2 with TRBJ2-7, with TRBD2 identical over 7 bases. Sequenced: PBMCs. The TCR originated in a woman aged 55 to 70 in good health and CMV-seropositive. The DNA for the CDR3 is TGTGCCAGCAGCTCCCTGGGGGGGAGGGCCGGAGAGCAGTACTTC. Residues: CASSSLGGRAGEQYF. The full variable domain, with the rest looked up from reference TRBV11-2 and TRBJ2-7, is EAGVAQSPRYKIIEKRQSVAFWCNPISGHATLYWYQQILGQGPKLLIQFQNNGVVDDSQLPKDRFSAERLKGVDSTLKIQPAKLEDSAVYLCASSSLGGRAGEQYFGPGTRLTVT.